The rows below give T cell receptor beta chains drawn from one sample of a study of blood T cell repertoires in COVID-19. Only in-frame clones appear in the TCRdb table, and some are missing; sequencing was by immunoSEQ multiplex PCR. This table holds around 55,000 clones, roughly 87% found once. The sample taken for sequencing was peripheral blood. The source of these receptors is a middle-aged man with COVID-19, enrolled during active disease. Each CDR3 is given with its conserved first and last residue. D genes are given only for firm matches. Some rows have no size entry. The others give once, few or many, or a class for an expanded clone.

-	TRBV7-9	TRBD2	TRBJ2-2	TGTGCCAGCAGCTTAAGTCGGGAGGGCATCACCGGGGAGCTGTTTTTT	CASSLSREGITGELFF
-	TRBV18	TRBD1	TRBJ2-5	TGTGCCAGCTCGCAGATACCGGGACAGGGGTATGGAGAGACCCAGTACTTC	CASSQIPGQGYGETQYF
-	TRBV6-4	TRBD1	TRBJ1-1	TGTGCCAGAGGGGACAGGGGGCTAAATGAAGCTTTCTTT	CARGDRGLNEAFF
-	TRBV30	-	TRBJ2-5	TGTGCCTGGAGTGTAGGGCTAGCTGGGAAACAAGAGACCCAGTACTTC	CAWSVGLAGKQETQYF
-	TRBV4-1	-	TRBJ2-3	TGCGCCAGCAGCCAAGGACATAGCGGCCTAAATACGCAGTATTTT	CASSQGHSGLNTQYF
-	TRBV25-1	TRBD1	TRBJ2-5	TGTGCCAGCAGTGATCAGACAGGGCGGTTAGAGACCCAGTACTTC	CASSDQTGRLETQYF
-	TRBV3-1/TRBV3-2	TRBD2	TRBJ2-5	TGTGCCAGCAGCCAACGACTAGCGGGGCTGAAACAAGAGACCCAGTACTTC	CASSQRLAGLKQETQYF
-	TRBV24-1	-	TRBJ2-5	TGTGCCACCAGTGATTATGCGTACCAAGAGACCCAGTACTTC	CATSDYAYQETQYF
once	TRBV6-2/TRBV6-3	-	TRBJ2-7	TGTGCCAGCAGCACCCCGCAGGGGTCCTACGAGCAGTACTTC	CASSTPQGSYEQYF
-	TRBV10-1	-	TRBJ1-1	TGCGCCAGCAGTGAGTCGAGGGGGTCCACTGAAGCTTTCTTT	CASSESRGSTEAFF
-	TRBV4-1	TRBD1	TRBJ2-5	TGCGCCAGCAGCCAAGAACAAGCAGGACAGGGGGGTCGAGAGACCCAGTACTTC	CASSQEQAGQGGRETQYF
-	TRBV14	-	TRBJ1-4	TGTGCCAGCAGCCAAAGAACAGGCACTAATGAAAAACTGTTTTTT	CASSQRTGTNEKLFF
-	TRBV28	-	TRBJ2-6	TGTGCCACCCGGCACAGGGACGCTGGGGCCAACGTCCTGACTTTC	CATRHRDAGANVLTF
once	TRBV4-1	TRBD1	TRBJ1-4	TGCGCCAGCAGCCTCGGAGGGGGCTCGGCTCGTGAAAAACTGTTTTTT	CASSLGGGSAREKLFF
once	TRBV11-2	TRBD1	TRBJ2-7	TGTGCCAGCAGTTTCGGACAGGGGTGGTACGAGCAGTACTTC	CASSFGQGWYEQYF
-	TRBV2	-	TRBJ2-7	TGTGCCTCTAGACTGAGCTACGAGCAGTACTTC	CASRLSYEQYF
-	TRBV19	-	TRBJ2-2	TGTGCCAGTAACAGGGCCCAACTTAACACCGGGGAGCTGTTTTTT	CASNRAQLNTGELFF
-	TRBV30	-	TRBJ1-1	TGTGCCTGGAAGGTGGGGCTGAACACTGAAGCTTTCTTT	CAWKVGLNTEAFF
-	TRBV7-9	-	TRBJ2-7	TGTGCCAGCAGCTTGGGACTGTTCTACGAGCAGTACTTC	CASSLGLFYEQYF
-	TRBV20-1	TRBD1	TRBJ1-3	TGCAGTGCTAGTCCAGGGGGCGCATATAATGGAAACACCATATATTTT	CSASPGGAYNGNTIYF
-	TRBV3-1/TRBV3-2	TRBD1	TRBJ1-1	TGTGCCAGCAGCCAAGGACAGGGGACTGAAGCTTTCTTT	CASSQGQGTEAFF
-	TRBV11-3	-	TRBJ1-2	TGTGCCAGCAGCTTAGGGCCAGTACCAGGCTATGGCTACACCTTC	CASSLGPVPGYGYTF
-	TRBV10-3	TRBD2	TRBJ2-6	TGTGCCATCAGCGCCGGGACTAGCGGGAGATTCTCTTCCGGGGCCAACGTCCTGACTTTC	CAISAGTSGRFSSGANVLTF
-	TRBV5-4	-	TRBJ2-5	TGTGCCAGCAGCTTCAGGGTGGGGGAGACCCAGTACTTC	CASSFRVGETQYF
-	TRBV3-1/TRBV3-2	-	TRBJ1-5	TGTGCCAGCAGCCTAGACCGTAATCAGCCCCAGCATTTT	CASSLDRNQPQHF
-	TRBV5-6	TRBD1	TRBJ1-1	TGTGCCAGCAGCTCGGGGGACAGGGTTCGAGAAGCTTTCTTT	CASSSGDRVREAFF
once	TRBV10-2	-	TRBJ2-2	TGCGCCAGCAGTGATACTAAGGACTGGGCGGCGAATACCGGGGAGCTGTTTTTT	CASSDTKDWAANTGELFF
-	TRBV5-4	TRBD2	TRBJ2-5	TGTGCCAGCAGCTTGGGGCTAGCGGGGGGGCCGGAGACCCAGTACTTC	CASSLGLAGGPETQYF
-	TRBV30	TRBD1	TRBJ1-1	TGTGCCTGGACGACAGGGTATGGCACTGAAGCTTTCTTT	CAWTTGYGTEAFF
-	TRBV7-3	-	TRBJ2-7	TGTGCCAGCAGCTTATCAGGCGGGACCTACGAGCAGTACTTC	CASSLSGGTYEQYF
once	TRBV18	-	TRBJ1-6	TGTGCCAGCTCACCTGGAGGGGATAATTCACCCCTCCACTTT	CASSPGGDNSPLHF
-	TRBV3-1/TRBV3-2	TRBD2	TRBJ2-3	TGTGCCAGCAGCCAAGATTTGACCCACCTAGCGGGAGGACATACAGATACGCAGTATTTT	CASSQDLTHLAGGHTDTQYF
-	TRBV12-3/TRBV12-4	-	TRBJ1-1	TGTGCCAGCAGCTTGGGCACGAACACTGAAGCTTTCTTT	CASSLGTNTEAFF
-	TRBV19	-	TRBJ1-2	TGTGCCAGTAGTACCCAGGGCCAAGGGGGCTACACCTTC	CASSTQGQGGYTF
few	TRBV11-2	-	TRBJ1-3	TGTGCCAGCAGCTTAGTAGTGGGGGGACTCGGAAACACCATATATTTT	CASSLVVGGLGNTIYF
-	TRBV12-3/TRBV12-4	-	TRBJ2-5	TGTGCCAGCAGTTCTCAGAGGCAAGAGACCCAGTACTTC	CASSSQRQETQYF
-	TRBV6-5	TRBD1	TRBJ1-4	TGTGCCAGCAGCAACGGACAGGGAGGTGAAAAACTGTTTTTT	CASSNGQGGEKLFF
once	TRBV24-1	TRBD1	TRBJ2-7	TGTGCCACCAGTGATCGAAGAGGGGGCATAGACCACGAGCAGTACTTC	CATSDRRGGIDHEQYF
-	TRBV11-3	-	TRBJ2-7	TGTGCCAGCAGCCCTTCTGAGCGGGCCTACGAGCAGTACTTC	CASSPSERAYEQYF
once	TRBV12-3/TRBV12-4	-	TRBJ1-1	TGTGCCAGCAGGGGGAGGGAAAGGGCTTTCTTT	CASRGRERAFF
-	TRBV9	TRBD2	TRBJ2-5	TGTGCCAGCAGCGCCCAGGCGGGGGGACTAGGGGAGACCCAGTACTTC	CASSAQAGGLGETQYF
once	TRBV6-1	-	TRBJ1-4	TGTGCCAGCAGTGAAGCGGGGGGGGAAAGAGAGGCTAATGAAAAACTGTTTTTT	CASSEAGGEREANEKLFF
-	TRBV12-5	TRBD1	TRBJ1-1	TGTGCTAGTGGTTTGGCCGCCAAGACAGGGTTGAGCACTGAAGCTTTCTTT	CASGLAAKTGLSTEAFF
-	TRBV9	-	TRBJ2-2	TGTGCCAGCAGCGTAGAGGTAGCAGGGTGGTCCGGGGAGCTGTTTTTT	CASSVEVAGWSGELFF
-	TRBV9	TRBD2	TRBJ2-7	TGTGCCAGCAGCGTAGCTAGCGGGAGCTACGAGCAGTACTTC	CASSVASGSYEQYF
few	TRBV9	-	TRBJ1-1	TGTGCCAGCAGCGTAGGGGGCCAGGGGAACTCTGAAGCTTTCTTT	CASSVGGQGNSEAFF
-	TRBV3-1/TRBV3-2	TRBD1	TRBJ2-6	TGTGCCAGCAGACCGGGACAGGGTGCGTCAGGGGCCAACGTCCTGACTTTC	CASRPGQGASGANVLTF
once	TRBV27	-	TRBJ1-2	TGTGCCAGCAGCAGGACGGGGGGCTATGGCTACACCTTC	CASSRTGGYGYTF
-	TRBV5-8	-	TRBJ1-1	TGTGCCAGCAGCTTCCGTCTGTGGAGCACTGAAGCTTTCTTT	CASSFRLWSTEAFF
-	TRBV5-3	-	TRBJ1-2	TGTGCCAGAAGCCCTCTAACAGGGACCTATGGCTACACCTTC	CARSPLTGTYGYTF
-	TRBV27	TRBD1	TRBJ1-2	TGTGCCAGCAGTTCGAACCGACCCGGGACAGGAGGGGGGGGCTACACCTTC	CASSSNRPGTGGGGYTF
few	TRBV4-1	TRBD1	TRBJ1-2	TGCGCCAGCAGCCTAGGACAGGGGCCTATTTCTAACTATGGCTACACCTTC	CASSLGQGPISNYGYTF